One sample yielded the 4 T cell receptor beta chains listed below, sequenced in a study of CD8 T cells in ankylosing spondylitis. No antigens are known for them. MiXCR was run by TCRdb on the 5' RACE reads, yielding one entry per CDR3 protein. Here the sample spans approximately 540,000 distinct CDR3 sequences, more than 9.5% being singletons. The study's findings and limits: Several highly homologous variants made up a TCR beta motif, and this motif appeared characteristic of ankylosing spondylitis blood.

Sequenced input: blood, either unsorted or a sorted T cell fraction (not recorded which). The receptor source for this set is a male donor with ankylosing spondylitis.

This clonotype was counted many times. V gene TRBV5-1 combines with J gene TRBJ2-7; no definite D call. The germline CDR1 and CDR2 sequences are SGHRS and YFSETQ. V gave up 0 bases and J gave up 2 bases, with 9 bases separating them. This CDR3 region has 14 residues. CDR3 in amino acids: CASSLALATYEQYF. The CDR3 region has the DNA TGCGCCAGCAGCTTGGCATTGGCAACCTACGAGCAGTACTTC.

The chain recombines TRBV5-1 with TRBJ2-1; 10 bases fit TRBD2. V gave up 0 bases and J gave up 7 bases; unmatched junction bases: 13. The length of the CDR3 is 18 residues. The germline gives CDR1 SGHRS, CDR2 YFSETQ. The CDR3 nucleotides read TGCGCCAGCAGCTTGGGCCCTAGCGGGGGATCTCTACAGAATGAGCAGTTCTTC. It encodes CASSLGPSGGSLQNEQFF.

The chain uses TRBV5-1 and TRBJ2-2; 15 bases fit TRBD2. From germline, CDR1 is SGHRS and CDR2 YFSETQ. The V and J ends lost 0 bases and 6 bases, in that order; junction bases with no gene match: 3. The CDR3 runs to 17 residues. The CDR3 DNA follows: TGCGCCAGCAGCTTGGAGGGGACTAGCGGGAGGTCCGGGGAGCTGTTTTTT. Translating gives CASSLEGTSGRSGELFF.

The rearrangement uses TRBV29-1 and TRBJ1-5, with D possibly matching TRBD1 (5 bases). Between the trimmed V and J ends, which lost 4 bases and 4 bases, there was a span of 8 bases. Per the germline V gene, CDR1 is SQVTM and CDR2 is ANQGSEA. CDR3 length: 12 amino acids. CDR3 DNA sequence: TGCAGCGTTGGGGACTGGAATCAGCCCCAGCATTTT. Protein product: CSVGDWNQPQHF.